This TCR beta chain was profiled in a study of CD8 T cells in ankylosing spondylitis (TCRdb year 2017). Study-level background: T cell receptor beta repertoires were profiled in healthy donors and ankylosing spondylitis patients so that disease-linked TCR variants could be found. Peripheral blood was sampled, and synovial fluid was additionally collected from ankylosing spondylitis patients. In total, the full study cohort was made up of some 110 healthy donors and some 26 ankylosing spondylitis patients.

CDR1 and CDR2 were assigned from the germline V gene as ENHRY and SYGVKD. V sheds 4 bases and J sheds 4 bases, leaving 7 bases between their ends. The CDR3 runs 12 residues from the cysteine to the phenylalanine. Only the CDR3 portion is preserved as DNA: 36 bases, with reading frame beginning at the first base. This clonotype was picked up a small number of times. Its binding antigen is unknown. No much larger clonotype is one base removed from it; base qualities were not supplied. Paper-wide results and their limitations: A CD8+ phenotype was shown by the disease-linked clones, which were found at relatively low frequencies in peripheral blood. Significant enrichment of the disease-linked clones was reported in matched synovial fluid samples from ankylosing spondylitis patients. Some motif variants had previously been reported in the synovial fluid and blood of reactive arthritis patients, which suggests shared mechanisms of disease initiation. A TCR beta motif made up of fewer than 10 highly homologous amino acid variants appeared to be characteristic of blood from ankylosing spondylitis patients.

TCRdb names Illumina HiSeq 2500 as the instrument used. TCR beta libraries were prepared by quantitative 5'-RACE with molecular barcodes. The paper's data handling went like this. To identify disease-linked TCR variants, a new computational method was used, one built on a probabilistic model of VDJ rearrangement. TCRdb took the public reads, trimmed them with fastp at Q25, ran MiXCR for clone calling and kept in-frame beta chains. Duplicate CDR3 protein sequences are folded into a single record with the most common DNA and genes. These V and J calls are TCRdb output, not the study's own analysis. Present in this sample are about 220,000 distinct CDR3 sequences, 5.5% to 7.5% of which were seen just once. The ten largest clones take up over 12% of the sample.

The sample was blood, either unsorted or a sorted T cell fraction (not recorded which). Recombination joined TRBV10-3 with TRBJ1-2, with the D segment identity uncertain. The sequence was obtained from a male donor with ankylosing spondylitis. The CDR3 region: CAISVNAYGYTF. In nucleotides, the sequence is TGTGCCATCAGTGTTAACGCCTATGGCTACACCTTC.